A selection of T cell receptor beta chains follows, all from one sample in a study of blood T cell repertoires in COVID-19. TCRdb's table, derived via immunoSEQ multiplex PCR, lists solely in-frame clones and lacks some. The sample has 160,000 or so clones, roughly nine tenths seen once. Material: peripheral blood. The receptors come from a middle-aged woman with acute or convalescent COVID-19. The CDR3 runs from the conserved cysteine through the conserved F or W. The order of the fields is J gene, D gene, V gene, clone size, CDR3 DNA, CDR3 protein. The D gene is left open where the match is weak. Only some rows state a clone size, as once, few, many or a class for expanded clones.

j_call: TRBJ2-7; d_call: TRBD2; v_call: TRBV4-2; clone_size: .; cdr3_nt: TGTGCCAGCAGCATGCTGACTAGCGGGCATCCCTACGAGCAGTACTTC; cdr3_aa: CASSMLTSGHPYEQYF
j_call: TRBJ2-2; d_call: .; v_call: TRBV9; clone_size: .; cdr3_nt: TGTGCCAGCAGCTCCAGGGGTAGATGGACTACCGGGGAGCTGTTTTTT; cdr3_aa: CASSSRGRWTTGELFF
j_call: TRBJ2-7; d_call: TRBD2; v_call: TRBV4-1; clone_size: few; cdr3_nt: TGCGCCAGCAGCACCCGGGACTACGATACTCAGTACTTC; cdr3_aa: CASSTRDYDTQYF
j_call: TRBJ1-1; d_call: TRBD1; v_call: TRBV6-5; clone_size: .; cdr3_nt: TGTGCCAGCAGAGACGACAGGGTAGGAGCTTTCTTT; cdr3_aa: CASRDDRVGAFF
j_call: TRBJ2-6; d_call: .; v_call: TRBV11-2; clone_size: .; cdr3_nt: TGTGCCAGCAGCTTACGGGGTGCAGGGGCCAACGTCCTGACTTTC; cdr3_aa: CASSLRGAGANVLTF
j_call: TRBJ2-7; d_call: TRBD2; v_call: TRBV11-3; clone_size: .; cdr3_nt: TGTGCCAGCAGCGCCTATGGTAGGCGGGAGGTTCAGTACTTC; cdr3_aa: CASSAYGRREVQYF
j_call: TRBJ2-3; d_call: .; v_call: TRBV9; clone_size: .; cdr3_nt: TGTGCCAGCAGCACAATGGACAGAACAGATACGCAGTATTTT; cdr3_aa: CASSTMDRTDTQYF
j_call: TRBJ1-2; d_call: .; v_call: TRBV5-5; clone_size: .; cdr3_nt: TGTGCCAGCAGCTTGTCCGTGACAGACCCTTGGGATGGCTACACCTTC; cdr3_aa: CASSLSVTDPWDGYTF
j_call: TRBJ1-5; d_call: .; v_call: TRBV5-8; clone_size: .; cdr3_nt: TGTGCCAGCAGCTTTTGGGGGCTAGCTCATTTT; cdr3_aa: CASSFWGLAHF
j_call: TRBJ2-7; d_call: .; v_call: TRBV19; clone_size: .; cdr3_nt: TGTGCCAGTAGTCCCTCCGCGGGGTTGGGCTCCTACGAGCAGTACTTC; cdr3_aa: CASSPSAGLGSYEQYF
j_call: TRBJ1-5; d_call: .; v_call: TRBV10-3; clone_size: few; cdr3_nt: TGTGCCATCAGTGACGGGACACCGAGGAGCAATCAGCCCCAGCATTTT; cdr3_aa: CAISDGTPRSNQPQHF
j_call: TRBJ2-7; d_call: TRBD2; v_call: TRBV3-1/TRBV3-2; clone_size: .; cdr3_nt: TGTGCCAGCAGCCAAAGTCTAGCGGGAGCCCTATTATACGAGCAGTACTTC; cdr3_aa: CASSQSLAGALLYEQYF
j_call: TRBJ2-1; d_call: TRBD1; v_call: TRBV7-9; clone_size: .; cdr3_nt: TGTGCCAGCAGCTCTACCGGGACAGGGGGGTACAATGAGCAGTTCTTC; cdr3_aa: CASSSTGTGGYNEQFF
j_call: TRBJ1-1; d_call: .; v_call: TRBV7-9; clone_size: .; cdr3_nt: TGTGCCAGCAGCCGGGAAATCGTTATCGGGGTTCCTGAAGCTTTCTTT; cdr3_aa: CASSREIVIGVPEAFF
j_call: TRBJ1-3; d_call: TRBD1; v_call: TRBV30; clone_size: .; cdr3_nt: TGTGCCTGGAGCGACAGGGATTGGGCCAACACCATATATTTT; cdr3_aa: CAWSDRDWANTIYF
j_call: TRBJ2-7; d_call: TRBD1; v_call: TRBV11-2; clone_size: .; cdr3_nt: TGTGCCAGCAGCTTAGTAGACAGGGGGGGGTACGAGCAGTACTTC; cdr3_aa: CASSLVDRGGYEQYF
j_call: TRBJ2-7; d_call: .; v_call: TRBV7-2; clone_size: .; cdr3_nt: TGTGCCAGCAGCGGAACAGGTTACGAGCAGTACTTC; cdr3_aa: CASSGTGYEQYF
j_call: TRBJ2-1; d_call: .; v_call: TRBV7-9; clone_size: .; cdr3_nt: TGTGCCAGCAGCCAGATCTTCGATGAGCAGTTCTTC; cdr3_aa: CASSQIFDEQFF
j_call: TRBJ1-3; d_call: .; v_call: TRBV19; clone_size: .; cdr3_nt: TGTGCCAGTAAGAGCGGGGACGGATCTGGAAACACCATATATTTT; cdr3_aa: CASKSGDGSGNTIYF
j_call: TRBJ2-1; d_call: TRBD1; v_call: TRBV27; clone_size: .; cdr3_nt: TGTGCCAGCAGTTTTGACAGGGGGCGAGGAAATGAGCAGTTCTTC; cdr3_aa: CASSFDRGRGNEQFF
j_call: TRBJ2-1; d_call: .; v_call: TRBV7-8; clone_size: once; cdr3_nt: TGTGCCAGCAGCCCGATCGGGGTCTACAATGAGCAGTTCTTC; cdr3_aa: CASSPIGVYNEQFF
j_call: TRBJ1-2; d_call: TRBD1; v_call: TRBV3-1/TRBV3-2; clone_size: .; cdr3_nt: TGTGCCAGCAGCCATGACAGGGACTATGGCTACACCTTC; cdr3_aa: CASSHDRDYGYTF
j_call: TRBJ2-7; d_call: TRBD1; v_call: TRBV5-1; clone_size: .; cdr3_nt: TGCGCCAGCAGCTTCCTACCGGGACAGGGGCCTGCCGAGCAGTACTTC; cdr3_aa: CASSFLPGQGPAEQYF
j_call: TRBJ2-7; d_call: TRBD2; v_call: TRBV6-5; clone_size: .; cdr3_nt: TGTGCCAGCACCCGGACTAGCGGGAGCTACGAGCAGTACTTC; cdr3_aa: CASTRTSGSYEQYF
j_call: TRBJ1-2; d_call: .; v_call: TRBV19; clone_size: .; cdr3_nt: TGTGCCAGTAGTACGAACAGCCCTCGTAACTATGGCTACACCTTC; cdr3_aa: CASSTNSPRNYGYTF
j_call: TRBJ2-3; d_call: TRBD2; v_call: TRBV2; clone_size: .; cdr3_nt: TGTGCCAGCAGAAGAGGGGGACTAGCGGGAGTGAAGGATACGCAGTATTTT; cdr3_aa: CASRRGGLAGVKDTQYF
j_call: TRBJ2-1; d_call: .; v_call: TRBV5-1; clone_size: few; cdr3_nt: TGCGCCAGCAGCTCCGGACAGAACTCCTACAATGAGCAGTTCTTC; cdr3_aa: CASSSGQNSYNEQFF
j_call: TRBJ1-6; d_call: TRBD1; v_call: TRBV2; clone_size: .; cdr3_nt: TGTGCCAGCAGTGAAAGACAGGGGTCCTATAATTCACCCCTCCACTTT; cdr3_aa: CASSERQGSYNSPLHF
j_call: TRBJ2-5; d_call: TRBD2; v_call: TRBV11-3; clone_size: few; cdr3_nt: TGTGCCAGCAGCTCTCGGACTAGCGGCCAAGAGACCCAGTACTTC; cdr3_aa: CASSSRTSGQETQYF
j_call: TRBJ2-7; d_call: TRBD2; v_call: TRBV27; clone_size: .; cdr3_nt: TGTGCCAGCATGTCCCTCGCCAATGATAAGAAGGGACTAGCGGGAGTCGAGCAGTACTTC; cdr3_aa: CASMSLANDKKGLAGVEQYF
j_call: TRBJ2-1; d_call: TRBD1; v_call: TRBV12-5; clone_size: .; cdr3_nt: TGTGCTAGTGGCCCACCTAATACCGGGACAGGGGTCTACAATGAGCAGTTCTTC; cdr3_aa: CASGPPNTGTGVYNEQFF
j_call: TRBJ1-1; d_call: TRBD1; v_call: TRBV6-2/TRBV6-3; clone_size: .; cdr3_nt: TGTGCCAGCAGCCTCCAATCCGGGACAGCGAACACTGAAGCTTTCTTT; cdr3_aa: CASSLQSGTANTEAFF
j_call: TRBJ1-1; d_call: .; v_call: TRBV13; clone_size: .; cdr3_nt: TGTGCCAGCAGCTTAGATTCGGGACAACCGAACACTGAAGCTTTCTTT; cdr3_aa: CASSLDSGQPNTEAFF
j_call: TRBJ2-7; d_call: .; v_call: TRBV7-9; clone_size: .; cdr3_nt: TGTGCCAGCAGCCCAGTTGGCGGGACGACCTACGAGCAGTACTTC; cdr3_aa: CASSPVGGTTYEQYF
j_call: TRBJ1-4; d_call: .; v_call: TRBV21-1; clone_size: .; cdr3_nt: TGTGCCAGCAGCAAAGGGGTTGGGGGGGCCTTAAATGAAAAACTGTTTTTT; cdr3_aa: CASSKGVGGALNEKLFF
j_call: TRBJ2-1; d_call: .; v_call: TRBV7-9; clone_size: .; cdr3_nt: TGTGCCAGCAGCTTAGGTAGCGGCTACAATGAGCAGTTCTTC; cdr3_aa: CASSLGSGYNEQFF
j_call: TRBJ2-4; d_call: TRBD2; v_call: TRBV3-1/TRBV3-2; clone_size: once; cdr3_nt: TGTGCCAGCAGCCTCGGGATGATGGGAGGGCTAGCCAAAAACATTCAGTACTTC; cdr3_aa: CASSLGMMGGLAKNIQYF
j_call: TRBJ1-2; d_call: .; v_call: TRBV7-9; clone_size: once; cdr3_nt: TGTGCCAGCAGCTTACCCCGGGACTCGAGTAATGGCTACACCTTC; cdr3_aa: CASSLPRDSSNGYTF
j_call: TRBJ1-5; d_call: .; v_call: TRBV28; clone_size: .; cdr3_nt: TGTGCCAGCAGTCCCCGACAGCTCCCTCAGCCCCAGCATTTT; cdr3_aa: CASSPRQLPQPQHF
j_call: TRBJ2-7; d_call: .; v_call: TRBV13; clone_size: .; cdr3_nt: TGTGCCAGCAGCTTAGGTCAGGGATCTGTCGCTGTGTACGAGCAGTACTTC; cdr3_aa: CASSLGQGSVAVYEQYF
j_call: TRBJ2-3; d_call: TRBD2; v_call: TRBV20-1; clone_size: .; cdr3_nt: TGCAGTGCTAGTATCACTAGCGGACGCACAGATACGCAGTATTTT; cdr3_aa: CSASITSGRTDTQYF
j_call: TRBJ1-3; d_call: .; v_call: TRBV9; clone_size: .; cdr3_nt: TGTGCCAGCAGCGTAGTTGGAGACCCAGGGTTAAACACCATATATTTT; cdr3_aa: CASSVVGDPGLNTIYF
j_call: TRBJ2-1; d_call: TRBD1; v_call: TRBV2; clone_size: .; cdr3_nt: TGTGCCAGCTTTAGTCAGGGGGCGAATGAGCAGTTCTTC; cdr3_aa: CASFSQGANEQFF
j_call: TRBJ2-3; d_call: .; v_call: TRBV4-1; clone_size: .; cdr3_nt: TGCGCCAGCAGCTCGATAGCGGATCACTTCACAGATACGCAGTATTTT; cdr3_aa: CASSSIADHFTDTQYF
j_call: TRBJ1-2; d_call: TRBD1; v_call: TRBV6-5; clone_size: .; cdr3_nt: TGTGCCAGCGGAGCCGGACAGGTTGGGGACTATGGCTACACCTTC; cdr3_aa: CASGAGQVGDYGYTF
j_call: TRBJ1-3; d_call: TRBD1; v_call: TRBV5-1; clone_size: once; cdr3_nt: TGCGCCAGCAGCAGGGACAGGGCCTCTGGAAACACCATATATTTT; cdr3_aa: CASSRDRASGNTIYF
j_call: TRBJ2-4; d_call: .; v_call: TRBV19; clone_size: .; cdr3_nt: TGTGCCAGTAGTCCGAGGAGGGGTGGCAAAAACATTCAGTACTTC; cdr3_aa: CASSPRRGGKNIQYF
j_call: TRBJ1-6; d_call: .; v_call: TRBV4-1; clone_size: once; cdr3_nt: TGCGCCAGCAGCCAAGAGGGAGACGTCAACTCCTATAATTCACCCCTCCACTTT; cdr3_aa: CASSQEGDVNSYNSPLHF
j_call: TRBJ1-1; d_call: TRBD1; v_call: TRBV5-1; clone_size: .; cdr3_nt: TGCGCCAGCAGCATACAAGGACAGGGCCGGAACACTGAAGCTTTCTTT; cdr3_aa: CASSIQGQGRNTEAFF
j_call: TRBJ1-6; d_call: .; v_call: TRBV9; clone_size: .; cdr3_nt: TGTGCCAGCAGCCCAAGACAGCCTCCCAATTCACCCCTCCACTTT; cdr3_aa: CASSPRQPPNSPLHF
j_call: TRBJ1-5; d_call: .; v_call: TRBV6-5; clone_size: .; cdr3_nt: TGTGCCAGCAGCCGTGGACAAAGCAGCAATCAGCCCCAGCATTTT; cdr3_aa: CASSRGQSSNQPQHF
j_call: TRBJ2-5; d_call: .; v_call: TRBV5-1; clone_size: .; cdr3_nt: TGCGCCAGCAGCTTGGGCGACAGGCCCCAAGAGACCCAGTACTTC; cdr3_aa: CASSLGDRPQETQYF
j_call: TRBJ2-5; d_call: TRBD1; v_call: TRBV2; clone_size: .; cdr3_nt: TGTGCCAGCAGGCAGGACAGGGGGCAAGAGACCCAGTACTTC; cdr3_aa: CASRQDRGQETQYF
j_call: TRBJ2-1; d_call: .; v_call: TRBV15; clone_size: .; cdr3_nt: TGTGCCACCAGCAGCGGCAGGGGAGGACTAGAACTCTACAATGAGCAGTTCTTC; cdr3_aa: CATSSGRGGLELYNEQFF
j_call: TRBJ2-5; d_call: .; v_call: TRBV9; clone_size: .; cdr3_nt: TGTGCCAGCAGCGTAGCCCCAACAGGGCGGTACCAAGAGACCCAGTACTTC; cdr3_aa: CASSVAPTGRYQETQYF
j_call: TRBJ1-1; d_call: .; v_call: TRBV28; clone_size: .; cdr3_nt: TGTGCCAGCAGTTTATACTTTCAGGGGTTGATGTCGGGAAACACTGAAGCTTTCTTT; cdr3_aa: CASSLYFQGLMSGNTEAFF
j_call: TRBJ1-2; d_call: TRBD1; v_call: TRBV5-1; clone_size: .; cdr3_nt: TGCGCCAGCAGCTTGGAAGCAAGGGGGCTCCATGGCTACACCTTC; cdr3_aa: CASSLEARGLHGYTF
j_call: TRBJ2-7; d_call: TRBD1; v_call: TRBV6-1; clone_size: .; cdr3_nt: TGTGCCAGCAGTGAAGCCCGGGACAGGGGGCTTTACGAGCAGTACTTC; cdr3_aa: CASSEARDRGLYEQYF